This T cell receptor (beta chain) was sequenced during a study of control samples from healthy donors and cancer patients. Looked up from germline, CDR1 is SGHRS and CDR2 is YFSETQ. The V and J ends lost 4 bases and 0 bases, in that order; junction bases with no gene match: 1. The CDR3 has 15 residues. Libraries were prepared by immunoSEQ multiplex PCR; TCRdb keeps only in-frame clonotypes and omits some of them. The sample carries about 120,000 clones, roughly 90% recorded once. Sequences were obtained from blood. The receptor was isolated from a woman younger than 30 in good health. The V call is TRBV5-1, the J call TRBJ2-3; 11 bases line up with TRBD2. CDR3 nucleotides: TGCGCCAGCAGCGGACTAGCGGGTAGCACAGATACGCAGTATTTT. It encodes CASSGLAGSTDTQYF.